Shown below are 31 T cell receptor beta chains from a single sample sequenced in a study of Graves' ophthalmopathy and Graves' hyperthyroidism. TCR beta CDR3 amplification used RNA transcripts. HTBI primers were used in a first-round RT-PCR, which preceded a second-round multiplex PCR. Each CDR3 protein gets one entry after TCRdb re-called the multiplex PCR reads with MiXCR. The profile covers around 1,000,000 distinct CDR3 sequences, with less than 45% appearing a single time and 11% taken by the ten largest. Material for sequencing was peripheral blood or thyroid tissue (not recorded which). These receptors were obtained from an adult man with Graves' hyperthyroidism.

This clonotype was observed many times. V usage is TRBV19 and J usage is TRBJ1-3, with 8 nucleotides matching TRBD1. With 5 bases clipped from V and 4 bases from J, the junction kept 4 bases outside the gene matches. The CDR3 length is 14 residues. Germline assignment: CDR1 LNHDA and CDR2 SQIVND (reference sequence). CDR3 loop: CASSLGTGGNTIYF. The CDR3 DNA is TGTGCCAGTAGTTTGGGGACAGGCGGAAACACCATATATTTT.

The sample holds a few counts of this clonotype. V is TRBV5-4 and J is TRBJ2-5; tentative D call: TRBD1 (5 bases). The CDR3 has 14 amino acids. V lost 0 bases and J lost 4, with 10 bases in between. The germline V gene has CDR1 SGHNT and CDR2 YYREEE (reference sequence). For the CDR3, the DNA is TGTGCCAGCAGCTTGGGACAGATGGGAGAGACCCAGTACTTC. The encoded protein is CASSLGQMGETQYF.

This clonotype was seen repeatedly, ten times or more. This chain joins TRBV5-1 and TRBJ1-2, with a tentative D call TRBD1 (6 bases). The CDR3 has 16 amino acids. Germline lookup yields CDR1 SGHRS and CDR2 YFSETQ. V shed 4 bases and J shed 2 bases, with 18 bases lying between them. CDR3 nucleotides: TGCGCCAGCAGCCCGGTACAGGGATTGGGAAACTATGGCTACACCTTC. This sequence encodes CASSPVQGLGNYGYTF.

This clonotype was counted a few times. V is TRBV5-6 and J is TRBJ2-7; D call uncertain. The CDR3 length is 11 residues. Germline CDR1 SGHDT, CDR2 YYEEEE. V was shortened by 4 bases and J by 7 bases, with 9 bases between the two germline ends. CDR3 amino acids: CASSIQAEQYF. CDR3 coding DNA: TGTGCCAGCAGCATACAAGCGGAGCAGTACTTC.

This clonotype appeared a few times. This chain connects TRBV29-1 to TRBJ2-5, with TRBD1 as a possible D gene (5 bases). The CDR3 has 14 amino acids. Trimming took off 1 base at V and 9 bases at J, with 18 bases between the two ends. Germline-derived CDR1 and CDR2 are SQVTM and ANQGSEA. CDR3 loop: CSVEGGNTKWAQYF. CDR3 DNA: TGCAGCGTTGAAGGGGGCAACACAAAGTGGGCCCAGTACTTC.

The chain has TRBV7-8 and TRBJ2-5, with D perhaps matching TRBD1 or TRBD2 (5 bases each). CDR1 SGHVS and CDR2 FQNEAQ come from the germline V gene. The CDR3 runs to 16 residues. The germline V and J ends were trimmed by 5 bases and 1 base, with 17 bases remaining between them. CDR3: CASSPQTGPGQETQYF. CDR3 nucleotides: TGTGCCAGCAGCCCCCAGACGGGACCGGGCCAAGAGACCCAGTACTTC.

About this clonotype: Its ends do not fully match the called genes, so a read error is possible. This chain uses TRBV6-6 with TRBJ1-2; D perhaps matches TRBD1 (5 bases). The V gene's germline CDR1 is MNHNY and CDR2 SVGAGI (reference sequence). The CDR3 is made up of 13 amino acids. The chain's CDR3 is CASSYRQLYGYTF. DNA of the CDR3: TGTGCCAGCAGTTACCGACAGCTCTATGGCTATACCTTC.

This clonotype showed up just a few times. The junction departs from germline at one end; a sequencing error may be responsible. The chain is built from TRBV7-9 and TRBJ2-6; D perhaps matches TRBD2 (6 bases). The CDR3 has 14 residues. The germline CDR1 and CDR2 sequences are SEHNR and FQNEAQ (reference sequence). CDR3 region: CANSLRGGANVLTF. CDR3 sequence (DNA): TGTGCCAACAGCTTGCGGGGAGGGGCCAACGTCCTGACTTTC.

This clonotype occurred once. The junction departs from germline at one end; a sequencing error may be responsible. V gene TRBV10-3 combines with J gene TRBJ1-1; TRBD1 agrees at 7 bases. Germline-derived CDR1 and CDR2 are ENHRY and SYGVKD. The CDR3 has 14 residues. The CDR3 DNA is TGTGCCAGCAGTTCCGACAGGGCCTACACTGAAGCTTTCTTT. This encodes CASSSDRAYTEAFF.

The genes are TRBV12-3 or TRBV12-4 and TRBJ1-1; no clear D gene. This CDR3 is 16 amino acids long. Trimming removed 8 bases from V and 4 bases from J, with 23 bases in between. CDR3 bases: TGTGCCAGCGGAGGAGGACTCGGGTCCGGGTCCACTGAAGCTTTCTTT. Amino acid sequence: CASGGGLGSGSTEAFF.

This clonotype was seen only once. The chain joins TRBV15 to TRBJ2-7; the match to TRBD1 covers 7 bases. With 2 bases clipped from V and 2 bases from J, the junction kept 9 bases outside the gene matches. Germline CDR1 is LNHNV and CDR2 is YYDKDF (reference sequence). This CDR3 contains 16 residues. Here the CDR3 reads CATSRTDRDRTYEQYF. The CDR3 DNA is TGTGCCACCAGCAGAACCGACAGGGATAGGACCTACGAGCAGTACTTC.

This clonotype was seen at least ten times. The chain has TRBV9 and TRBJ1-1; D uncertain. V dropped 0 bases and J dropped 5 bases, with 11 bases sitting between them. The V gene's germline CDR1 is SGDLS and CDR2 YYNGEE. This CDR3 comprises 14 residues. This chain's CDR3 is CASSVEEGQTEAFF. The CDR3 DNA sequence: TGTGCCAGCAGCGTAGAGGAGGGCCAAACTGAAGCTTTCTTT.

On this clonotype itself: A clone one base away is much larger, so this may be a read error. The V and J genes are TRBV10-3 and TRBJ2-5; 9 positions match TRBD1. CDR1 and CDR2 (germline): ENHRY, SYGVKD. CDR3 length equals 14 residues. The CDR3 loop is CAIKGTGRQETRYF. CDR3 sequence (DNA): TGTGCCATCAAGGGGACAGGGAGGCAAGAGACCCGGTACTTC.

CDR3 in amino acids: CASRSGTVGRPSGNTIYF. Written as DNA, the CDR3 is TGTGCCAGCAGGTCTGGGACTGTGGGCAGACCCTCTGGAAACACCATATATTTT. The rearrangement uses TRBV7-8 and TRBJ1-3; D may be TRBD1 (5 bases). V was clipped by 6 bases and J by 0 bases, with 21 bases between them. The CDR3 totals 18 residues. Germline V gene data show CDR1 as SGHVS and CDR2 as FQNEAQ.

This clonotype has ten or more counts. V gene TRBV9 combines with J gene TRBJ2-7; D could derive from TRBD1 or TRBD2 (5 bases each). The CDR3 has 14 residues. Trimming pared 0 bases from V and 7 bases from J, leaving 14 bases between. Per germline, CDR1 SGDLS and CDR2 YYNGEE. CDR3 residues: CASSVAARGWEQYF. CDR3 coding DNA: TGTGCCAGCAGCGTAGCTGCCCGGGGCTGGGAGCAGTACTTC.

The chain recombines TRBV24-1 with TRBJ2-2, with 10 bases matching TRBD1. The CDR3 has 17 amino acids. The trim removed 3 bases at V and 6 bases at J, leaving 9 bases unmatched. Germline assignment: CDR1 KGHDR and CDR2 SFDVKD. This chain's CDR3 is CATSDAAWTGGSGELFF. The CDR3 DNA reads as TGTGCCACCAGTGATGCGGCCTGGACAGGGGGGTCCGGGGAGCTGTTTTTT.

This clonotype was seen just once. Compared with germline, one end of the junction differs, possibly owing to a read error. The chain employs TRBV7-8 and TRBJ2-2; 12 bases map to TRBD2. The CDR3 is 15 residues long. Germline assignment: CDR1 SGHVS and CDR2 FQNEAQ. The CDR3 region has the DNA TGTGCCAGCAGCCTAGCGGGGGGGCGCGACGGGGAGCTGTTTTTT. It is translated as CASSLAGGRDGELFF.

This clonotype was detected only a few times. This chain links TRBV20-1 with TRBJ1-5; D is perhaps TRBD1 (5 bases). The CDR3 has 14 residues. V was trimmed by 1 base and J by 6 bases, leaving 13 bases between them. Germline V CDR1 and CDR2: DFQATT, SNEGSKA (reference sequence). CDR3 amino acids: CSARVRGSSQPQHF. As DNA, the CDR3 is TGCAGTGCTAGAGTTCGGGGCTCCAGTCAGCCCCAGCATTTT.

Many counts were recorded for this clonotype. The CDR3 region is CASGRRTGFEQYF. CDR3 DNA sequence: TGCGCCAGCGGGAGACGGACTGGATTCGAGCAGTACTTC. The rearrangement joins TRBV5-1 to TRBJ2-7, with TRBD2 as a possible D gene (5 bases). The CDR3 runs to 13 residues. V lost 7 bases to trimming and J lost 6 bases, with 17 bases between them. CDR1 is SGHRS and CDR2 is YFSETQ in the germline V gene. Together with reference TRBV5-1 and TRBJ2-7, the CDR3 gives the full variable domain: KAGVTQTPRYLIKTRGQQVTLSCSPISGHRSVSWYQQTPGQGLQFLFEYFSETQRNKGNFPGRFSGRQFSNSRSEMNVSTLELGDSALYLCASGRRTGFEQYFGPGTRLTVT.

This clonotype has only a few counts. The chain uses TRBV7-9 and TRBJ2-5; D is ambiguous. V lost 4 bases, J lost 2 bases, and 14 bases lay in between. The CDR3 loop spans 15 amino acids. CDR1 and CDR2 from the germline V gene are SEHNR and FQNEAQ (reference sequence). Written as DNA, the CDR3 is TGTGCCAGCAGCTCCTTGACATATGGACAAGAGACCCAGTACTTC. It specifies CASSSLTYGQETQYF. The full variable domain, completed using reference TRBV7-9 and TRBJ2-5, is DTGVSQNPRHKITKRGQNVTFRCDPISEHNRLYWYRQTLGQGPEFLTYFQNEAQLEKSRLLSDRFSAERPKGSFSTLEIQRTEQGDSAMYLCASSSLTYGQETQYFGPGTRLLVL.

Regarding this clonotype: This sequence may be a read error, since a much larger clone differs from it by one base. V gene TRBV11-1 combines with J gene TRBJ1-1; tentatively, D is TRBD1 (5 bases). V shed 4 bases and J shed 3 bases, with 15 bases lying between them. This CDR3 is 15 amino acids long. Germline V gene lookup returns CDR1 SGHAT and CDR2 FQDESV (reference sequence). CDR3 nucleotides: TGTGCCAGCAGCTCCCCATGGGGGGTTCACACTGAAGCTTTCTTT. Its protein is CASSSPWGVHTEAFF.

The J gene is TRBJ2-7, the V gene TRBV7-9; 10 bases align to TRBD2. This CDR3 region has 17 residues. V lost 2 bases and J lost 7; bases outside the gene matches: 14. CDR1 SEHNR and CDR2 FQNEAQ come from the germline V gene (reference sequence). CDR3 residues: CASSLQLLAGADNEQYF. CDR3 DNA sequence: TGTGCCAGCAGCTTACAACTCCTAGCGGGGGCCGACAATGAGCAGTACTTC.

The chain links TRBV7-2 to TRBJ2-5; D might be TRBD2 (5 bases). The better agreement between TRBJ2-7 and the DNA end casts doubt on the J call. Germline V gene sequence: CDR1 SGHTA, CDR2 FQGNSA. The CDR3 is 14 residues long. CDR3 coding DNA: TGTGCCAGCAGCTTTCTCGGGCCAGCGGACGAGCAGTACTTC. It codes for CASSFLGPADEQYF.

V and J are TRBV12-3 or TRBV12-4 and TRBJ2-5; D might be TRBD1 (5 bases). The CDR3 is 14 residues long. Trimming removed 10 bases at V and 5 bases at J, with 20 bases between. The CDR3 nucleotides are TGTGCCACCCTGGCGCAGGGCCGTTTGGAGACCCAGTACTTC. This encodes CATLAQGRLETQYF.

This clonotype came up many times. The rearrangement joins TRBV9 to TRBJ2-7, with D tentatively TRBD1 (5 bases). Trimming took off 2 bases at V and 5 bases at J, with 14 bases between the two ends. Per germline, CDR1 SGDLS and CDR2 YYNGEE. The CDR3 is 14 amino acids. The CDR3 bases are TGTGCCAGCAGCGTCGCCCAGGGTACCCACGAGCAGTACTTC. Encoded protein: CASSVAQGTHEQYF.

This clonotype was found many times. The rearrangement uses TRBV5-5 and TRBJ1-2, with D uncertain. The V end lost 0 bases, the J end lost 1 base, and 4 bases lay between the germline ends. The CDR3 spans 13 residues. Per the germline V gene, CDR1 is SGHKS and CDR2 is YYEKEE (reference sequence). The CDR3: CASSLEDNYGYTF. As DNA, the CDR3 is TGTGCCAGCAGCTTGGAGGATAACTATGGCTACACCTTC.

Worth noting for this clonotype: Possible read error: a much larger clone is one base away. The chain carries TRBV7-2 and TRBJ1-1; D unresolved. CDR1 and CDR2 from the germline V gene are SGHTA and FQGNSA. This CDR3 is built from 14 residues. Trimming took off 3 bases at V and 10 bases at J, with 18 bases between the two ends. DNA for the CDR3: TGTGCCAGCAGCTTTGGAGGCCCCGGAGGAGGAGCTTTCTTT. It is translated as CASSFGGPGGGAFF.

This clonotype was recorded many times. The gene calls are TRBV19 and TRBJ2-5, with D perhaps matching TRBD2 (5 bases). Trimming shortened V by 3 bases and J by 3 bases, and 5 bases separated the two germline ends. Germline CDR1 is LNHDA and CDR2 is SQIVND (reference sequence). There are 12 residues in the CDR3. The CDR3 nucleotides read TGTGCCAGTAGTATGAGGGAAGAGACCCAGTACTTC. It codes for CASSMREETQYF.

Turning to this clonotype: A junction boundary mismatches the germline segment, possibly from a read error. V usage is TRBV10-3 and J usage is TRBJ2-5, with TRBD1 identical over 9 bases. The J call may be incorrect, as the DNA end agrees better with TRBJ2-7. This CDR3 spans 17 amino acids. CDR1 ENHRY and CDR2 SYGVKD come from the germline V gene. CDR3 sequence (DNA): TGTGCCAGCAGTTACAGCATAGGGACAGGGTCGTACGGCGAGCAGTACTTC. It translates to CASSYSIGTGSYGEQYF.

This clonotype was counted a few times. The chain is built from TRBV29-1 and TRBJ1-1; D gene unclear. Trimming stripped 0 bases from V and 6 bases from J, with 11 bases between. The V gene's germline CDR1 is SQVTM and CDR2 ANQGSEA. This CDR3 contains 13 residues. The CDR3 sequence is CSVEDWEASEAFF. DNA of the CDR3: TGCAGCGTTGAAGATTGGGAGGCGTCTGAAGCTTTCTTT.

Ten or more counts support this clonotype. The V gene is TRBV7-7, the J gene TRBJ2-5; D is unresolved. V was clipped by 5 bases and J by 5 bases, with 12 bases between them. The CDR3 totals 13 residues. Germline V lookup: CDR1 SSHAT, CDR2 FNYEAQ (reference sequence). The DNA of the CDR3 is TGTGCCAGCAGCCCCGCGGACCGGGAGACCCAGTACTTC. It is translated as CASSPADRETQYF.